These 10 T cell receptor beta chains were all obtained from the same sample, sequenced in a study of T cells in Graves' hyperthyroidism and ophthalmopathy. It was RNA transcripts that yielded the amplified TCR beta CDR3 regions. Using the HTBI primer set, a first-round RT-PCR was run on the TCR CDR3. Each CDR3 protein gets one entry after TCRdb re-called the multiplex PCR reads with MiXCR. The table has about 590,000 distinct CDR3 sequences, 14% seen once; the top ten hold less than 9%. Sequencing used blood. All receptors derive from a woman aged 18-29 years with Graves' ophthalmopathy.

The table lists this clonotype with a few counts. The rearrangement uses TRBV19 and TRBJ2-1; 9 bases agree with TRBD2. With 7 bases clipped from V and 7 bases from J, the junction kept 5 bases outside the gene matches. The CDR3 spans 13 residues. Germline CDR1 LNHDA, CDR2 SQIVND (reference sequence). The CDR3 coding sequence is TGTGCCAGTAAAGTGACTAGCGGAAATGAGCAGTTCTTC. Residues: CASKVTSGNEQFF.

This clonotype showed up just a few times. The chain carries TRBV6-1 and TRBJ1-5, with a tentative D call TRBD1 (6 bases). The CDR3 totals 14 residues. V gave up 6 bases and J gave up 1 base, with 10 bases separating them. Germline loops: CDR1 MNHNS, CDR2 SASEGT. CDR3 in amino acids: CASRPDRSNQPQHF. Here the CDR3 DNA reads TGTGCCAGCAGACCCGACAGGAGCAATCAGCCCCAGCATTTT.

In its sample, this clonotype was seen many times. This sequence joins TRBV18 and TRBJ2-7; a weak D match, TRBD1 (5 bases). The germline V gene encodes CDR1 KGHSH and CDR2 LQKENI. There are 14 residues in the CDR3. V lost 5 bases and J 2 bases, leaving 13 bases between the germline ends. CDR3 coding DNA: TGTGCCAGCTCATACACAGGCTCCCCCTACGAGCAGTACTTC. This encodes CASSYTGSPYEQYF.

This clonotype was counted ten times or more. The rearrangement joins TRBV11-3 to TRBJ2-1; 9 nucleotides line up with TRBD2. The ends lost 4 bases at V and 10 bases at J; junction bases unmatched: 11. This CDR3 contains 15 residues. Looked up from germline, CDR1 is SGHNT and CDR2 is YENEEA. CDR3 nucleotide sequence: TGTGCCAGCAGCTACCGGTCGGGACTAGCAGTAGAGCAGTTCTTC. Amino acid sequence: CASSYRSGLAVEQFF.

This clonotype was found many times. The chain uses TRBV2 and TRBJ2-4; a possible D gene is TRBD2 (7 bases). The CDR3 consists of 17 residues. Germline values: CDR1 SNHLY, CDR2 FYNNEI. Between the trimmed V and J ends, which lost 7 bases and 12 bases, there was a span of 31 bases. CDR3 amino acids: CASTPGGRGGAGWPQYF. Written as DNA, the CDR3 is TGTGCCAGCACCCCCGGCGGAAGGGGGGGCGCGGGGTGGCCTCAGTACTTC.

This clonotype came up a few times. This rearrangement joins TRBV4-1 to TRBJ2-1, with D uncertain. Per the germline V gene, CDR1 is MGHRA and CDR2 is YSYEKL. The CDR3 runs 17 residues. V lost 2 bases and J lost 0, with 14 bases in between. The CDR3 DNA reads TGCGCCAGCAGCCAAAGGTTGCGAGGAAGCTCCTACAATGAGCAGTTCTTC. This translates into CASSQRLRGSSYNEQFF.

This clonotype has at least ten counts. The rearrangement joins TRBV28 to TRBJ1-1, with D unresolved. Trimming took 0 bases from V and 0 from J, leaving 14 bases between them. CDR1 and CDR2 (germline): MDHEN, SYDVKM. The CDR3 contains 17 residues. The chain's CDR3 is CASSLWGGFRMNTEAFF. The CDR3 DNA reads as TGTGCCAGCAGTTTATGGGGAGGATTCCGCATGAACACTGAAGCTTTCTTT.

This clonotype was found many times. The J gene is TRBJ1-4, the V gene TRBV2; D is unresolved. CDR1 is SNHLY, CDR2 FYNNEI, per germline. The CDR3 totals 13 residues. Trimming shortened V by 6 bases and J by 3 bases, and 8 bases separated the two germline ends. The chain's CDR3 is CASSAGSNEKLFF. Written as DNA, the CDR3 is TGTGCCAGCAGCGCGGGATCTAATGAAAAACTGTTTTTT.

This clonotype was counted a few times. The rearrangement uses TRBV25-1 and TRBJ2-5, with a possible D match to TRBD2 (7 bases). V was trimmed by 6 bases and J by 2 bases, leaving 25 bases between them. The germline CDR1 and CDR2 sequences are MGHDK and SYGVNS. CDR3 length equals 18 residues. The CDR3 DNA sequence: TGTGCCAGCAGGCATAGGGGGGGCGGTTGGGGCCCACAAGAGACCCAGTACTTC. It codes for CASRHRGGGWGPQETQYF.

In its sample, this clonotype was seen a few times. The chain uses TRBV5-1 and TRBJ2-7; 7 bases fit TRBD2. Germline V gives CDR1 SGHRS, CDR2 YFSETQ. This CDR3 comprises 14 residues. J gave up 5 bases and V 4 bases, and 9 bases lay outside the gene matches. The CDR3 protein is CASSADGAGDEQYF. In nucleotides, the CDR3 is TGCGCCAGCAGCGCCGACGGGGCGGGGGACGAGCAGTACTTC. The variable domain in full, completed from reference TRBV5-1 and TRBJ2-7, reads KAGVTQTPRYLIKTRGQQVTLSCSPISGHRSVSWYQQTPGQGLQFLFEYFSETQRNKGNFPGRFSGRQFSNSRSEMNVSTLELGDSALYLCASSADGAGDEQYFGPGTRLTVT.